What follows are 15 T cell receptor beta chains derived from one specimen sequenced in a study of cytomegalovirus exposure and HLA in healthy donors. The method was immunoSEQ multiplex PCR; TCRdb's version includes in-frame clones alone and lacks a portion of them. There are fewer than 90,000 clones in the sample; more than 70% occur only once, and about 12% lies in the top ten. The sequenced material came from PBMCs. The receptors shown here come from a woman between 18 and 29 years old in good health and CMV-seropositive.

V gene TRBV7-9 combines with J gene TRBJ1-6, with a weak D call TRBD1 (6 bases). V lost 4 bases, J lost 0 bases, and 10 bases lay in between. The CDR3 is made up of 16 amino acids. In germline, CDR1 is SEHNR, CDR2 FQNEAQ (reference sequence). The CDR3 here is CASSSQGSSYNSPLHF. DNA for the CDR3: TGTGCCAGCAGCTCACAGGGAAGCTCCTATAATTCACCCCTCCACTTT. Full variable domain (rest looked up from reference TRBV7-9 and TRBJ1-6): DTGVSQNPRHKITKRGQNVTFRCDPISEHNRLYWYRQTLGQGPEFLTYFQNEAQLEKSRLLSDRFSAERPKGSFSTLEIQRTEQGDSAMYLCASSSQGSSYNSPLHFGNGTRLTVT.

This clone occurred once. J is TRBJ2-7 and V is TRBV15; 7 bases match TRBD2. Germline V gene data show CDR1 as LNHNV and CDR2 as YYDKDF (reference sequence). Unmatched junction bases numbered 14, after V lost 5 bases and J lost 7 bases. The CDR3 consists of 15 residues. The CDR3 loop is CATSPPLAALGEQYF. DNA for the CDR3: TGTGCCACCAGCCCCCCCCTAGCGGCGCTGGGGGAGCAGTACTTC.

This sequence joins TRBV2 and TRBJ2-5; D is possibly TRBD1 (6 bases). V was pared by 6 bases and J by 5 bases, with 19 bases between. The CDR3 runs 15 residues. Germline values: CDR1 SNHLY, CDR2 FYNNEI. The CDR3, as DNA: TGTGCCAGCAGGGCGGACAGAACCGGAAGGGAGACCCAGTACTTC. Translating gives CASRADRTGRETQYF.

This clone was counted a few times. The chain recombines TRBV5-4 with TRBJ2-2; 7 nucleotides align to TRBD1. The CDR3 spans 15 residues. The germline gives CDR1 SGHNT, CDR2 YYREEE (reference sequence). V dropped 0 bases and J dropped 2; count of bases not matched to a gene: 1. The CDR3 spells CASSLGQGNTGELFF. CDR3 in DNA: TGTGCCAGCAGCTTGGGACAGGGAAACACCGGGGAGCTGTTTTTT.

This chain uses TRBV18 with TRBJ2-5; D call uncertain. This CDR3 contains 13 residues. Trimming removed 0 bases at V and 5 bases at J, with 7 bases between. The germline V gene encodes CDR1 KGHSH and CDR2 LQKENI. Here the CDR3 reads CASSPPNSETQYF. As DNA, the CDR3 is TGTGCCAGCTCACCACCCAACTCTGAGACCCAGTACTTC.

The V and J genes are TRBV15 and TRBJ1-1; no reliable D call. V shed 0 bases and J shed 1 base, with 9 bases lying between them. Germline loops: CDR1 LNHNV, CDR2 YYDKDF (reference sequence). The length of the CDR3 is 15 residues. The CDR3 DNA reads TGTGCCACCAGCAGAGATCTAAGTCCGAACACTGAAGCTTTCTTT. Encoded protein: CATSRDLSPNTEAFF. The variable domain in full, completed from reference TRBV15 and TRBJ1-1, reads DAMVIQNPRYQVTQFGKPVTLSCSQTLNHNVMYWYQQKSSQAPKLLFHYYDKDFNNEADTPDNFQSRRPNTSFCFLDIRSPGLGDTAMYLCATSRDLSPNTEAFFGQGTRLTVV.

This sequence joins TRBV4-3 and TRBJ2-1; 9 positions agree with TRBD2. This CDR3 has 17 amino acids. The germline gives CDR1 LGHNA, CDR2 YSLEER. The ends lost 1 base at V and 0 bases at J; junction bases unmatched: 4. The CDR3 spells CASSQVWRGGSYNEQFF. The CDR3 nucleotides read TGCGCCAGCAGCCAAGTTTGGCGGGGGGGCTCCTACAATGAGCAGTTCTTC.

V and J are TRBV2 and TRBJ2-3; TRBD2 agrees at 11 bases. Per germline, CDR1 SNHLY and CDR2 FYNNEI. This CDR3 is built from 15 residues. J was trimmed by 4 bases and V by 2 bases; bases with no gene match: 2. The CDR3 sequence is CASSELAGGADTQYF. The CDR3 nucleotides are TGTGCCAGCAGTGAACTAGCGGGGGGTGCAGATACGCAGTATTTT. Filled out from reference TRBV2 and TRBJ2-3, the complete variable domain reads EPEVTQTPSHQVTQMGQEVILRCVPISNHLYFYWYRQILGQKVEFLVSFYNNEISEKSEIFDDQFSVERPDGSNFTLKIRSTKLEDSAMYFCASSELAGGADTQYFGPGTRLTVL.

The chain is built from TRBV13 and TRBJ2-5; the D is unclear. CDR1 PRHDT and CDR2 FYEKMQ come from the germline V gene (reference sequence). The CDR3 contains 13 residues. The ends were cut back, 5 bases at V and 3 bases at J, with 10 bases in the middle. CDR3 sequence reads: CASSPRLKETQYF. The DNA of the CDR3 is TGTGCCAGCAGCCCCCGACTGAAAGAGACCCAGTACTTC.

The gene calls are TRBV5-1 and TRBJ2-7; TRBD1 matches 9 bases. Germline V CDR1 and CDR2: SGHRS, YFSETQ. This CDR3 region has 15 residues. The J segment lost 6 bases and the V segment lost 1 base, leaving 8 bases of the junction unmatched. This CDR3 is CASSLLLDRGSEQYF. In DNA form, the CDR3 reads TGCGCCAGCAGCTTGCTTCTGGACAGGGGATCCGAGCAGTACTTC.

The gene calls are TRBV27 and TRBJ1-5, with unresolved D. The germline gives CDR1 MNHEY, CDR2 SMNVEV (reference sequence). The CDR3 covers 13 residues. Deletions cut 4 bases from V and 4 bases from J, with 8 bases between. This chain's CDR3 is CASSSSLNQPQHF. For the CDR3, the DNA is TGTGCCAGCAGTTCCTCTTTAAATCAGCCCCAGCATTTT.

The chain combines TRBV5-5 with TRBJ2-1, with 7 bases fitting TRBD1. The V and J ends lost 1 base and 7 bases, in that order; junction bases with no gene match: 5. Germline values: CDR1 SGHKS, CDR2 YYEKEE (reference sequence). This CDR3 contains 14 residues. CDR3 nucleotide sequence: TGTGCCAGCAGCTTGACAGGGGAGTCAAATGAGCAGTTCTTC. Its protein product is CASSLTGESNEQFF.

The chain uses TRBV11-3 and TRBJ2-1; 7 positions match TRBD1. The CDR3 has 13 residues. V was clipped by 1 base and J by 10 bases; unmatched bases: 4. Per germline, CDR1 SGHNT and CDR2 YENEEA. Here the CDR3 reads CASSLGGQREQFF. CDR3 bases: TGTGCCAGCAGCTTAGGGGGACAGAGGGAGCAGTTCTTC.

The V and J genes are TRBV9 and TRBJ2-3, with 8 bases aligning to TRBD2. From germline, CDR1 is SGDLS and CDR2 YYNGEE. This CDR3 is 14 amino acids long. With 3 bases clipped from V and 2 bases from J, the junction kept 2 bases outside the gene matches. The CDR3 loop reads CASSGGGFTDTQYF. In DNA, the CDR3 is TGTGCCAGCAGCGGCGGGGGGTTCACAGATACGCAGTATTTT. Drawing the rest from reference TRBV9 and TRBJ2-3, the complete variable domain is DSGVTQTPKHLITATGQRVTLRCSPRSGDLSVYWYQQSLDQGLQFLIQYYNGEERAKGNILERFSAQQFPDLHSELNLSSLELGDSALYFCASSGGGFTDTQYFGPGTRLTVL.

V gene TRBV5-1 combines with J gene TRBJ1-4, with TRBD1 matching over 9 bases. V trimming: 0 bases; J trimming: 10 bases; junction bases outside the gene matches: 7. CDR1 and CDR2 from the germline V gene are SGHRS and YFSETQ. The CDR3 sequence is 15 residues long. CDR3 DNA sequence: TGCGCCAGCAGCTTGGTAGGGACAGGGTGCGGAAAACTGTTTTTT. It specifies CASSLVGTGCGKLFF.